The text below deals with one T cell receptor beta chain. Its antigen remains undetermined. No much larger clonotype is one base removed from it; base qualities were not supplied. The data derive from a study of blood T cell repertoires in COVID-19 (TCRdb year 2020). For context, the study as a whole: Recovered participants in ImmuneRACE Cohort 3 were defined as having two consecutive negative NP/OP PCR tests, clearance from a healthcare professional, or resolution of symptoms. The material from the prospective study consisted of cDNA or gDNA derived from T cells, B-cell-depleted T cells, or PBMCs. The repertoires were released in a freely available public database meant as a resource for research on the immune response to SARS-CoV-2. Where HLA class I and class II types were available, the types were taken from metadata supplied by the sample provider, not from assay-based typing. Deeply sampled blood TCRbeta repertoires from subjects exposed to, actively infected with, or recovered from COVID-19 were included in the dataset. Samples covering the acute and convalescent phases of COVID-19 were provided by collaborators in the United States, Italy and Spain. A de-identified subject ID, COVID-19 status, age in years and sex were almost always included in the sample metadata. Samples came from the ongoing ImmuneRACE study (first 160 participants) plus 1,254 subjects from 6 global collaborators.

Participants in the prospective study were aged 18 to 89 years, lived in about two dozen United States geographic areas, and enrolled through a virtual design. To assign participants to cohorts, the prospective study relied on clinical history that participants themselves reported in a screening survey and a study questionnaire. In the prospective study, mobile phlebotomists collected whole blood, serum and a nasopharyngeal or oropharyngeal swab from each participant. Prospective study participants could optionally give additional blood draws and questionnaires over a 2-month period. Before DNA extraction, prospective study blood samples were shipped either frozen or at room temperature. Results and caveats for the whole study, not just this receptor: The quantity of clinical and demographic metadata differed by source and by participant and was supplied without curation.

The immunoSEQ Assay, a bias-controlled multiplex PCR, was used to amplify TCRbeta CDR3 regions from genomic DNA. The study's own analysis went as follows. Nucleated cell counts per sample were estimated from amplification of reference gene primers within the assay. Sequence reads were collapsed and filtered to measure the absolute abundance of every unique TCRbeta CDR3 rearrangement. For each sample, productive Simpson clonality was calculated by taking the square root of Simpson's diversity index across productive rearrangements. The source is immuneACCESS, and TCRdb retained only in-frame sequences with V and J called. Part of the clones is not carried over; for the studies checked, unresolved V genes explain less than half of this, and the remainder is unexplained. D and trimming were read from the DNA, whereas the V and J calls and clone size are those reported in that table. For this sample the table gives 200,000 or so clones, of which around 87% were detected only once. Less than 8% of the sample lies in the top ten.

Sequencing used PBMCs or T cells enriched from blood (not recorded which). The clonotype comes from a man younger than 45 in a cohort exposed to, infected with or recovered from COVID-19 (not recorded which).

The CDR3 region: CASSLGVGTGGLMNQPQHF. The nucleotide sequence is given as TGTGCCAGCAGCTTAGGGGTCGGGACAGGGGGCCTAATGAATCAGCCCCAGCATTTT. Recombination linked TRBV7-2 to TRBJ1-5; the central 12 bases match TRBD1. The germline V end is reduced by 1 base and the J end by 4 bases; junction bases left unmatched: 11. The CDR3 contains 19 residues, cysteine and phenylalanine counted. Of the read, only the CDR3 DNA is kept; its 57 bases are in frame from base 1. CDR1 and CDR2 (SGHTA, FQGNSA) derive from the germline V gene.